This TCR beta chain stems from a study of cytomegalovirus exposure and HLA in healthy donors. The donors, nominally healthy at sampling, likely had unrecorded immune exposures. A note on this clone: As yet, its antigen is unknown.

Study-wide results and limits: Solely CMV serostatus was available to characterize immune exposure. A later look showed TCR association rates differing by HLA locus, highest for DRB1 and lowest for HLA-C. A later analysis linked 15,000 to 20,000 TCR beta sequences to HLA alleles at 0.05 false discovery rate.

The PCR was carried out with 60 Vbeta primers and 13 Jbeta primers. Profiled with immunoSEQ multiplex PCR; TCRdb holds only in-frame clones, not every one. Here the sample spans about 130,000 clones, roughly 63% being singletons. This clonotype was sampled from a man aged 25 to 40 in good health and CMV-seropositive. The sample was PBMCs.

CDR3 DNA: TGTGCCAGCATGGACATTGATTGGGACACTGAAGCTTTCTTT. This encodes CASMDIDWDTEAFF. The chain links TRBV6-1 to TRBJ1-1, with D possibly TRBD1 on 5 matching bases. The CDR3 is 14 residues long. Between the trimmed V and J ends, which lost 7 bases and 3 bases, there was a span of 15 bases. Germline V gene lookup returns CDR1 MNHNS and CDR2 SASEGT.